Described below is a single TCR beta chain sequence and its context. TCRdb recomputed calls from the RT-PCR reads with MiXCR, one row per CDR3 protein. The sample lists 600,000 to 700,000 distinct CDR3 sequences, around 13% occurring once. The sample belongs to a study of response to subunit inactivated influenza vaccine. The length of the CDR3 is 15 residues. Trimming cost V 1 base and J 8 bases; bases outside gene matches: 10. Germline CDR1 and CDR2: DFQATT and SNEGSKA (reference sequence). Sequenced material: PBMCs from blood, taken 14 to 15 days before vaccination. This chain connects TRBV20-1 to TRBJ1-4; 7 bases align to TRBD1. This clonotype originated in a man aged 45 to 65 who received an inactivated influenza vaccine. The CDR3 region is CSARATMEGAEKLFF. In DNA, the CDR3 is TGCAGTGCTAGAGCGACTATGGAGGGGGCAGAAAAACTGTTTTTT.